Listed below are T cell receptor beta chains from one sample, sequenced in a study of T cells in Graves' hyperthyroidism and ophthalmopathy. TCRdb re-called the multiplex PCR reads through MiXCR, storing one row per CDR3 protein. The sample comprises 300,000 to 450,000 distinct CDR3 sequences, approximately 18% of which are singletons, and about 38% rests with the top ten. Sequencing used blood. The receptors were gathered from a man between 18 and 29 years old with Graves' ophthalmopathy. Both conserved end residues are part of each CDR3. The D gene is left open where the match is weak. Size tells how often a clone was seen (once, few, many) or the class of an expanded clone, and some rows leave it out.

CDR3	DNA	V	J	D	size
CASTQGPGAQETQYF	TGTGCCAGCACCCAGGGACCGGGAGCCCAAGAGACCCAGTACTTC	TRBV18	TRBJ2-5	.	.
CASSQGWIGSYNSPLHF	TGTGCCAGCAGCCAAGGGTGGATTGGCTCCTATAATTCACCCCTCCACTTT	TRBV4-2	TRBJ1-6	.	few
CASSYPLGRAISGANVLTF	TGTGCCAGCAGTTACCCTTTGGGACGGGCGATCTCTGGGGCCAACGTCCTGACTTTC	TRBV6-2/TRBV6-3	TRBJ2-6	.	many
CASSLGAAGFNQPQHF	TGTGCCAGCAGCTTAGGGGCGGCAGGGTTCAATCAGCCCCAGCATTTT	TRBV7-2	TRBJ1-5	.	few
CASSVFDQPQHF	TGTGCCAGTAGTGTCTTTGATCAGCCCCAGCATTTT	TRBV19	TRBJ1-5	.	.
CSALGGRTYNSPLHF	TGCAGTGCCTTGGGAGGGCGCACCTATAATTCACCCCTCCACTTT	TRBV20-1	TRBJ1-6	.	.
CASSLGVVGTGENEQFF	TGTGCCAGCAGCTTAGGAGTCGTCGGGACAGGGGAGAATGAGCAGTTCTTC	TRBV7-9	TRBJ2-1	TRBD1	few
CASREGGGEKLFF	TGTGCCAGCAGGGAGGGAGGGGGTGAAAAACTGTTTTTT	TRBV6-1	TRBJ1-4	.	many
CASSEDGAGAPYEQYF	TGTGCCAGCAGTGAAGACGGGGCAGGGGCTCCCTACGAGCAGTACTTC	TRBV2	TRBJ2-7	.	few
CSARNAPIAPNEQFF	TGCAGTGCTAGAAACGCCCCGATAGCCCCCAATGAGCAGTTCTTC	TRBV20-1	TRBJ2-1	.	.
CSVAGQSNTEAFF	TGCAGCGTTGCAGGACAGTCAAACACTGAAGCTTTCTTT	TRBV29-1	TRBJ1-1	.	many
CASPVVEAKNIQYF	TGTGCCAGCCCGGTCGTGGAAGCCAAAAACATTCAGTACTTC	TRBV28	TRBJ2-4	.	few
CASSQDGTNEKLFF	TGTGCCAGCAGCCAAGATGGGACTAATGAAAAACTGTTTTTT	TRBV4-2	TRBJ1-4	.	few
CASSPTGVRNSPLHF	TGTGCCAGCTCACCAACAGGGGTTAGGAATTCACCCCTCCACTTT	TRBV18	TRBJ1-6	TRBD1	few
CASRLSGEGNQPQHF	TGTGCCAGCAGGCTCAGTGGGGAGGGCAATCAGCCCCAGCATTTT	TRBV27	TRBJ1-5	.	.
CSASPTNRDPGVETQYF	TGCAGTGCTAGCCCCACTAACAGGGACCCAGGGGTAGAGACCCAGTACTTC	TRBV20-1	TRBJ2-5	.	many
CATSETNDPQIAYEQYF	TGTGCCACCAGTGAGACAAACGACCCACAGATCGCATACGAGCAGTACTTC	TRBV24-1	TRBJ2-7	.	many
CASSSGGVLQETQYF	TGTGCCAGCAGCTCTGGGGGGGTACTTCAAGAGACCCAGTACTTC	TRBV7-2	TRBJ2-5	TRBD2	many
CATSGGLAGNYEQYF	TGTGCCACCAGTGGGGGACTAGCGGGGAACTACGAGCAGTACTTC	TRBV24-1	TRBJ2-7	TRBD2	many
CASSHFRTARYEQYF	TGCGCCAGCAGCCATTTCCGGACAGCCCGCTACGAGCAGTACTTC	TRBV4-1	TRBJ2-7	.	few
CASSFSGGITEAFF	TGTGCCAGCAGCTTTTCCGGGGGGATAACTGAAGCTTTCTTT	TRBV11-2	TRBJ1-1	.	many
CATSRIAGDTDTQYF	TGTGCCACCAGCAGGATAGCGGGGGATACAGATACGCAGTATTTT	TRBV15	TRBJ2-3	TRBD2	.
CASRRDGGYEQYF	TGTGCCAGCCGCCGGGACGGAGGCTACGAGCAGTACTTC	TRBV19	TRBJ2-7	.	.
CASSPNVLNTEAFF	TGTGCCAGCAGCCCTAACGTACTGAACACTGAAGCTTTCTTT	TRBV27	TRBJ1-1	.	few
CATNESGRLEAQYF	TGTGCCACCAATGAGTCCGGACGGCTGGAGGCGCAGTATTTT	TRBV24-1	TRBJ2-3	.	.
CASSRTGRGAMNTEAFF	TGTGCCAGCAGCAGGACAGGGCGTGGGGCCATGAACACTGAAGCTTTCTTT	TRBV7-9	TRBJ1-1	TRBD1	many
CSVDWGQGSYEQYF	TGCAGCGTTGATTGGGGACAGGGTTCCTACGAGCAGTACTTC	TRBV29-1	TRBJ2-7	TRBD1	few
CASSPGTGLYQETQYF	TGTGCCAGCAGCCCAGGGACAGGGTTGTACCAAGAGACCCAGTACTTC	TRBV5-6	TRBJ2-5	TRBD1	.
CASSRPSGGGADTQYF	TGTGCCAGCAGTAGGCCTAGCGGGGGGGGTGCAGATACGCAGTATTTT	TRBV6-1	TRBJ2-3	TRBD2	.
CASSVRADADTQYF	TGTGCCAGCAGCGTGCGTGCGGACGCAGATACGCAGTATTTT	TRBV9	TRBJ2-3	.	once
CASSARDRLMNTEAFF	TGTGCCAGCAGCGCCCGGGACAGACTTATGAACACTGAAGCTTTCTTT	TRBV7-9	TRBJ1-1	TRBD1	.
CASSIQQGRNEKLFF	TGTGCCAGCAGTATCCAACAGGGGAGAAATGAAAAACTGTTTTTT	TRBV6-1	TRBJ1-4	TRBD1	many
CASRPRRDEQFF	TGTGCCAGCAGACCAAGGAGAGATGAGCAGTTCTTC	TRBV6-2/TRBV6-3	TRBJ2-1	.	few
CASSQDGLANEQFF	TGCGCCAGCAGCCAAGACGGACTAGCGAATGAGCAGTTCTTC	TRBV4-1	TRBJ2-1	TRBD2	many
CASSFVLLDTQYF	TGTGCCAGCAGTTTCGTCCTTTTGGATACGCAGTATTTT	TRBV12-3/TRBV12-4	TRBJ2-3	.	.
CASSLYGGRGEQFF	TGTGCCAGCAGCTTATACGGGGGGCGGGGTGAGCAGTTCTTC	TRBV7-2	TRBJ2-1	.	.
CASSRGWNSPLHF	TGTGCCAGCAGCCGAGGGTGGAATTCACCCCTCCACTTT	TRBV11-2	TRBJ1-6	.	.
CASSVGTGNSYEQYF	TGTGCCAGCAGCGTAGGAACAGGGAACTCCTACGAGCAGTACTTC	TRBV9	TRBJ2-7	.	.
CASSPGTSGGAQNIQYF	TGTGCCAGCAGTCCCGGGACTAGCGGGGGGGCACAAAACATTCAGTACTTC	TRBV12-3/TRBV12-4	TRBJ2-4	TRBD2	.
CASSYFGGSEQYF	TGTGCCAGCAGTTACTTCGGGGGGAGCGAGCAGTACTTC	TRBV6-2/TRBV6-3	TRBJ2-7	TRBD2	many
CASSIPSSGGPNEQFF	TGTGCCAGCAGCATCCCTTCTAGCGGGGGCCCGAATGAGCAGTTCTTC	TRBV9	TRBJ2-1	TRBD2	few
CASSFKQPKETQYF	TGTGCCAGCAGTTTTAAACAGCCTAAAGAGACCCAGTACTTC	TRBV12-3/TRBV12-4	TRBJ2-5	.	.
CASGPLHTGELFF	TGTGCCAGCGGGCCACTTCACACCGGGGAGCTGTTTTTT	TRBV6-1	TRBJ2-2	.	.
CATSDLRYGQGRTF	TGTGCCACCAGTGATTTGCGATATGGACAGGGTCGGACCTTC	TRBV24-1	TRBJ1-2	TRBD1	.
CASSESPAGGYNEQFF	TGTGCCAGCAGTGAGTCTCCAGCGGGGGGTTACAATGAGCAGTTCTTC	TRBV25-1	TRBJ2-1	TRBD2	.
CASSVADGRGYGYTF	TGTGCCAGCAGCGTAGCCGACGGTAGAGGATATGGCTACACCTTC	TRBV9	TRBJ1-2	.	.
CSVGGQLNTEAFF	TGCAGCGTTGGTGGCCAGTTGAACACTGAAGCTTTCTTT	TRBV29-1	TRBJ1-1	.	many
CASNLGLAYEQYF	TGTGCCAGCAACCTAGGACTAGCGTACGAGCAGTACTTC	TRBV6-2/TRBV6-3	TRBJ2-7	TRBD2	.
CASSEERGGGDTQYF	TGTGCCAGCAGTGAAGAGCGGGGGGGCGGAGATACGCAGTATTTT	TRBV2	TRBJ2-3	TRBD2	many
CASSNRTTVLNTEAFF	TGTGCCAGTAGTAACCGGACGACTGTGCTGAACACTGAAGCTTTCTTT	TRBV19	TRBJ1-1	.	few
CASSGDRQNSPLHF	TGTGCCAGCAGCGGCGACAGGCAAAATTCACCCCTCCACTTT	TRBV7-9	TRBJ1-6	.	.
CASSLGGQLNEKLFF	TGTGCCAGCAGCTTAGGGGGACAGCTTAATGAAAAACTGTTTTTT	TRBV7-9	TRBJ1-4	TRBD1	.
CASSLYGDYGYTF	TGTGCCAGCAGCTTGTACGGGGACTATGGCTACACCTTC	TRBV5-8	TRBJ1-2	.	.